This entry concerns a single T cell receptor (beta chain). The antigen is undetermined. Clinicians in the United States treated all participants with HIV. An immunoSEQ assay, version v3.0, was performed at survey level. Clones were sequenced by immunoSEQ multiplex PCR, and TCRdb holds only the in-frame ones, with some missing. The sample holds over 25,000 clones; 95% to 96% are singletons and the top ten take 2% to 2.5%. The CDR3 consists of 16 residues. V dropped 2 bases and J dropped 8; count of bases not matched to a gene: 13. Germline values: CDR1 MNHNY, CDR2 SVGAGI (reference sequence). This specimen comes from a study of long-term antiretroviral therapy in people with HIV. In the study overall: It was about a decade after the earliest samples that the 2015 immediate-ART recommendation appeared.

Points from the study as a whole: Upon ART, diversity increased but remained lower than transplant donor controls.

Here the sequenced sample was unsorted PBMCs, taken approximately 6.6 years after starting antiretroviral therapy. V usage is TRBV6-6 and J usage is TRBJ1-2; 8 bases fit TRBD1. This receptor was identified in a man under 40 with HIV. CDR3 sequence: CASSYPGQGRSLGYTF. CDR3 sequence (DNA): TGTGCCAGCAGTTACCCAGGACAGGGAAGGTCGTTGGGCTACACCTTC.